This TCR beta chain was found in a study of cytomegalovirus exposure and HLA in healthy donors. The study, taken as a whole, reports: Presence/absence analysis assumed near-uniform sequencing depth across donors. A reported reduction in N-insertions relative to the roughly 670-donor mean was seen in an Asian-associated ancestry cluster in a later analysis. Under in vitro conditions, three CMV-associated chains were confirmed as specific for CMV antigens.

This PCR relied on a set of 60 Vbeta primers and 13 Jbeta primers. TCRdb keeps only in-frame clones here, not all; method: immunoSEQ multiplex PCR. The top ten clones hold around 4.3% of a sample with 150,000 to 200,000 clones, 80% to 85% of them seen once. V was clipped by 8 bases and J by 4 bases; unmatched bases: 3. The CDR3 loop spans 13 amino acids. The germline V gene has CDR1 SGHVS and CDR2 FNYEAQ. About this clone itself: What it binds is unknown.

Sequenced sample: PBMCs. The chain uses TRBV7-6 and TRBJ2-2; TRBD1 agrees at 8 bases. This clonotype originated in a man aged 50-59 years in good health and CMV-seropositive. CDR3 in amino acids: CASSDRATGELFF. The CDR3 nucleotides read TGTGCCAGCTCGGACAGGGCCACCGGGGAGCTGTTTTTT.